The 3 T cell receptor beta chains reported below all come from one sample, sequenced in a study of identical twins. TCRdb re-called the 5' RACE reads through MiXCR, storing one row per CDR3 protein. The table includes roughly 720,000 distinct CDR3 sequences, roughly 18% detected once. The data also belong to a second study, concerning T cells expressing NK-cell markers.

Specimen: PBMCs. Receptor source: a woman between 18 and 29 years old in good health.

The chain links TRBV5-1 to TRBJ2-5; 8 positions match TRBD2. The germline V gene has CDR1 SGHRS and CDR2 YFSETQ. CDR3 length equals 16 residues. Trimming cost V 2 bases and J 3 bases; bases outside gene matches: 9. DNA of the CDR3: TGCGCCAGCAGCTTCCCGGTTAGCGGGAATAAAGAGACCCAGTACTTC. Amino acids: CASSFPVSGNKETQYF.

The sample holds many counts of this clonotype. The V gene is TRBV29-1, the J gene TRBJ2-3; D unresolved. Germline CDR1 reads SQVTM; CDR2 reads ANQGSEA. This CDR3 region has 14 residues. Trimming stripped 5 bases from V and 2 bases from J, with 14 bases between. The CDR3 here is CSVSWARITDTQYF. The CDR3, as DNA: TGCAGCGTTTCCTGGGCTAGAATCACAGATACGCAGTATTTT.

The chain recombines TRBV9 with TRBJ2-3; TRBD2 aligns across 9 bases. The CDR3 spans 14 residues. The V gene's germline CDR1 is SGDLS and CDR2 YYNGEE. With 7 bases clipped from V and 1 base from J, the junction kept 4 bases outside the gene matches. The CDR3 spells CASGREGGTDTQYF. In DNA form, the CDR3 reads TGTGCCAGCGGGCGGGAGGGCGGCACAGATACGCAGTATTTT.